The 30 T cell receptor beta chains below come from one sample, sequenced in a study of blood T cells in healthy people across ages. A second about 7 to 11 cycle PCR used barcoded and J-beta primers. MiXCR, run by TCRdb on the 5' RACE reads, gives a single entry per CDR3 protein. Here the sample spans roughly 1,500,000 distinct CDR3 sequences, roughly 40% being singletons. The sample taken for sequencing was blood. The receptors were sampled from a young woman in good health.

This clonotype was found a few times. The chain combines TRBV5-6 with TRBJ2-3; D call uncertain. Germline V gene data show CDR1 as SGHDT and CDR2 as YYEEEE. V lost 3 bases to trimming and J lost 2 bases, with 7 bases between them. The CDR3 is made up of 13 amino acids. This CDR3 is CASSSPATDTQYF. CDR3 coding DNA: TGTGCCAGCAGCTCGCCGGCCACAGATACGCAGTATTTT.

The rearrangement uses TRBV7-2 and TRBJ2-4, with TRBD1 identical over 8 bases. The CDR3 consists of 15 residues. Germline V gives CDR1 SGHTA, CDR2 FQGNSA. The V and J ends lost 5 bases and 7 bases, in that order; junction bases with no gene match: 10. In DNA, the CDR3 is TGTGCCAGCAGCCTAACGACAGGGGCGAGGAACATTCAGTACTTC. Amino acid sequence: CASSLTTGARNIQYF.

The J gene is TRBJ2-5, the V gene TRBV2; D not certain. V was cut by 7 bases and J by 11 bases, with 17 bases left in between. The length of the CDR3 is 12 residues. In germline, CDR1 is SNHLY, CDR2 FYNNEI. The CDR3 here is CASTDGYNEQYF. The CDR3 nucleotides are TGTGCCAGCACTGACGGCTACAATGAGCAGTACTTC.

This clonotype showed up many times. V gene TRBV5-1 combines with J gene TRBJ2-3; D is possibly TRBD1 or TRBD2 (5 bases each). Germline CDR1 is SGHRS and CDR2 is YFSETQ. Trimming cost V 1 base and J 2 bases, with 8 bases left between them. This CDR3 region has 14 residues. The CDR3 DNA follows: TGCGCCAGCAGCTTGTGGGGACCCACAGATACGCAGTATTTT. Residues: CASSLWGPTDTQYF. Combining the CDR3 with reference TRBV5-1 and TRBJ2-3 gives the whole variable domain KAGVTQTPRYLIKTRGQQVTLSCSPISGHRSVSWYQQTPGQGLQFLFEYFSETQRNKGNFPGRFSGRQFSNSRSEMNVSTLELGDSALYLCASSLWGPTDTQYFGPGTRLTVL.

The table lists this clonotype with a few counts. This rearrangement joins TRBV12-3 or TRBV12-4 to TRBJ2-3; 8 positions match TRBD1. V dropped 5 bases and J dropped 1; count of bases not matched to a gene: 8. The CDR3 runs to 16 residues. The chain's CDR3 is CASSPRTGMGTDTQYF. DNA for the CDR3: TGTGCCAGCAGTCCCCGGACAGGGATGGGCACAGATACGCAGTATTTT.

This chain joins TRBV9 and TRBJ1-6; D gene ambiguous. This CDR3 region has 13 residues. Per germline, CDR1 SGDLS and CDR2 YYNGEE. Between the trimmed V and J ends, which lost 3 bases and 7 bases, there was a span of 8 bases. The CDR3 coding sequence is TGTGCCAGCAGCGGGGTCGAAAATTCACCCCTCCACTTT. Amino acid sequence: CASSGVENSPLHF.

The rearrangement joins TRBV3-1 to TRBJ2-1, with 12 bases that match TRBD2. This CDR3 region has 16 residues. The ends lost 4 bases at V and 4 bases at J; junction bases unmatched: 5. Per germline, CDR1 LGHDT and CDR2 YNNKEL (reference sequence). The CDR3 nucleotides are TGTGCCAGCAGCCTCAAGCTAGCGGGGGGGTACAATGAGCAGTTCTTC. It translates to CASSLKLAGGYNEQFF.

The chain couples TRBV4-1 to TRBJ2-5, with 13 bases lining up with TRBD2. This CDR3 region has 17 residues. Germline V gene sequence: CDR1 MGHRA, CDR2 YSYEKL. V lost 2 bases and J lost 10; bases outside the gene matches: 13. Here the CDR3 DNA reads TGCGCCAGCAGCCAAAACCCCGGGACTAGCGGGGTGTGGTACCAGTACTTC. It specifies CASSQNPGTSGVWYQYF.

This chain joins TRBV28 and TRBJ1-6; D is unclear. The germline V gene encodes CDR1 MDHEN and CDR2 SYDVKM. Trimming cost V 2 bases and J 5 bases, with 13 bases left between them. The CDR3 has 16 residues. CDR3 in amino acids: CASSLGYTANNSPLHF. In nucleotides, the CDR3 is TGTGCCAGCAGTTTAGGGTACACAGCCAATAATTCACCCCTCCACTTT.

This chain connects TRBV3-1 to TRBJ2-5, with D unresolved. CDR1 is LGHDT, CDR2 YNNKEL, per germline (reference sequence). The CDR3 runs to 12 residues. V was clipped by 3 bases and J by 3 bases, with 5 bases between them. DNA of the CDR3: TGTGCCAGCAGCCAGATCAAAGAGACCCAGTACTTC. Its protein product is CASSQIKETQYF.

The CDR3: CASSHGAPTDTQYF. CDR3 nucleotides: TGTGCCAGCAGCCACGGAGCCCCTACAGATACGCAGTATTTT. The chain employs TRBV12-3 or TRBV12-4 and TRBJ2-3; D not certain. V was trimmed by 6 bases and J by 3 bases, leaving 13 bases between them. The CDR3 spans 14 residues.

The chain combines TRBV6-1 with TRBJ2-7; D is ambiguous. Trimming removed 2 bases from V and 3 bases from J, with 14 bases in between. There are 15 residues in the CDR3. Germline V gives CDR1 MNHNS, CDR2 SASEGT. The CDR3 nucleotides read TGTGCCAGCAGTGAAAGACCGACCAGCTACTACGAGCAGTACTTC. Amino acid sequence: CASSERPTSYYEQYF.

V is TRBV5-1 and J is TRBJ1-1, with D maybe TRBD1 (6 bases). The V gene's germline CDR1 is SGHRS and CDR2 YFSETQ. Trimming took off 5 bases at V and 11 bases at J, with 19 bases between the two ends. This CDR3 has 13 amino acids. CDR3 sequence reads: CASRTQGGGVAFF. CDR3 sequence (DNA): TGCGCCAGCAGAACACAGGGAGGAGGGGTCGCTTTCTTT.

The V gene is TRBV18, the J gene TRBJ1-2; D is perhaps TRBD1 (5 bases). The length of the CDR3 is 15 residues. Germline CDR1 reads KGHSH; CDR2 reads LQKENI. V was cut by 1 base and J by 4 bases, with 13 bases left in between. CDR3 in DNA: TGTGCCAGCTCACCACTAGGGACGCCGAGCTATGGCTACACCTTC. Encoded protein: CASSPLGTPSYGYTF.

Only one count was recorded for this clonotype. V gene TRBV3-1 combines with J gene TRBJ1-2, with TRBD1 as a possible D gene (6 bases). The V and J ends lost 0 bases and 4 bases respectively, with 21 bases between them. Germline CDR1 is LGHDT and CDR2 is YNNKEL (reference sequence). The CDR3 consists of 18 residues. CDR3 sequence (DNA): TGTGCCAGCAGCCAAGATAGGACAGCCAAGGGTTCGGTCTATGGCTACACCTTC. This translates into CASSQDRTAKGSVYGYTF.

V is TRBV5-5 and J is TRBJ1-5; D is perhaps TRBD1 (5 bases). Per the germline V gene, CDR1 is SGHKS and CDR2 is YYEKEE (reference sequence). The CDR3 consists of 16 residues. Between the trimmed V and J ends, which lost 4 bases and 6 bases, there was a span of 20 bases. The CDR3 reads CASSRRLIGVGQPQHF. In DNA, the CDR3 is TGTGCCAGCAGCCGAAGACTGATAGGGGTCGGTCAGCCCCAGCATTTT.

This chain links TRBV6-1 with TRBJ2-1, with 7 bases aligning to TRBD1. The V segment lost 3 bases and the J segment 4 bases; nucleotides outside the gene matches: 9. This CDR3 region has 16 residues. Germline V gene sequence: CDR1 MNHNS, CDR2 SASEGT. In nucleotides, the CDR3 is TGTGCCAGCAGTGAGCTTACAGGGGAACTTTACAATGAGCAGTTCTTC. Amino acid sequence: CASSELTGELYNEQFF.

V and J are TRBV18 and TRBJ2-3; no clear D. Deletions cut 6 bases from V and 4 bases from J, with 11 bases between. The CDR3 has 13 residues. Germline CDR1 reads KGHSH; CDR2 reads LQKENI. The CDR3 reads CASSPLWPDTQYF. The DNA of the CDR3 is TGTGCCAGCTCCCCCCTGTGGCCAGATACGCAGTATTTT.

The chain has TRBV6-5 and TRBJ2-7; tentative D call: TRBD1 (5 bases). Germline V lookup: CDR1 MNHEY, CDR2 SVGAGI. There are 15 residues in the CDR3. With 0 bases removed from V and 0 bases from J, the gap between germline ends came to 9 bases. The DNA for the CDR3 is TGTGCCAGCAGTTACTCGGTGGGGCCCTCCTACGAGCAGTACTTC. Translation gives CASSYSVGPSYEQYF.

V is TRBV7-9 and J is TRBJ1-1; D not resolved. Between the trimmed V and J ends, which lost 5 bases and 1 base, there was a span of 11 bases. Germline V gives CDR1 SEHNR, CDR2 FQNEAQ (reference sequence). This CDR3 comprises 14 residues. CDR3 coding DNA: TGTGCCAGCAGCCCTTCCGGGTCGAACACTGAAGCTTTCTTT. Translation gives CASSPSGSNTEAFF.

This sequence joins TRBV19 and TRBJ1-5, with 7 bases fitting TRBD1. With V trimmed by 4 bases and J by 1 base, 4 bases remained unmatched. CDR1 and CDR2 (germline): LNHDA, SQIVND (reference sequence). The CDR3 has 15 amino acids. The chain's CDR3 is CASSTTDRSNQPQHF. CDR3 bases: TGTGCCAGTAGTACCACGGACAGGAGCAATCAGCCCCAGCATTTT. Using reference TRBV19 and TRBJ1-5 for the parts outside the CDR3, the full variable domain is DGGITQSPKYLFRKEGQNVTLSCEQNLNHDAMYWYRQDPGQGLRLIYYSQIVNDFQKGDIAEGYSVSREKKESFPLTVTSAQKNPTAFYLCASSTTDRSNQPQHFGDGTRLSIL.

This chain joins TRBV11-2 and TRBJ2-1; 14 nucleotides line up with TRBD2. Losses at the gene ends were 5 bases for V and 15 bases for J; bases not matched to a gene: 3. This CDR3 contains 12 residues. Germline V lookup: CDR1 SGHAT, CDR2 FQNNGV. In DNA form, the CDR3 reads TGTGCCAGCAGCCTGGGACTAGCGGGAGTGTTCTTC. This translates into CASSLGLAGVFF.

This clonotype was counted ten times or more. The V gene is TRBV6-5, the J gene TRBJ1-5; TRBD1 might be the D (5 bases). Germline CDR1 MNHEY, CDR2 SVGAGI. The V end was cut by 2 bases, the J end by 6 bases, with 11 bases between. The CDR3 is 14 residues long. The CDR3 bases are TGTGCCAGCAGTTACGCGGGGGATGCTCAGCCCCAGCATTTT. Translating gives CASSYAGDAQPQHF.

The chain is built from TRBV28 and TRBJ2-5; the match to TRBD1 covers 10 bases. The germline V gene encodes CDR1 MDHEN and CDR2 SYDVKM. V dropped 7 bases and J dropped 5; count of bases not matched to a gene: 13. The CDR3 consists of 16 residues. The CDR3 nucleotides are TGTGCCAGCACCATGGGGACAGGGGCCCTCTGGGAGACCCAGTACTTC. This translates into CASTMGTGALWETQYF.

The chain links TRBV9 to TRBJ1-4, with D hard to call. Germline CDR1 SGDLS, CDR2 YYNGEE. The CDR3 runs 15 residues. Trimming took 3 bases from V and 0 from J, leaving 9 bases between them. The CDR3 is CASSAGIATNEKLFF. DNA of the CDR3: TGTGCCAGCAGCGCCGGGATCGCAACTAATGAAAAACTGTTTTTT.

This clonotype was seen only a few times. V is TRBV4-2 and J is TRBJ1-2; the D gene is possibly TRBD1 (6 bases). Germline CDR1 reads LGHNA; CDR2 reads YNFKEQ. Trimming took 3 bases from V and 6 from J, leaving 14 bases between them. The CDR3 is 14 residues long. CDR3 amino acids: CASSHQDSLDGYTF. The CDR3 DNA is TGTGCCAGCAGCCATCAGGACAGTCTTGATGGCTACACCTTC.

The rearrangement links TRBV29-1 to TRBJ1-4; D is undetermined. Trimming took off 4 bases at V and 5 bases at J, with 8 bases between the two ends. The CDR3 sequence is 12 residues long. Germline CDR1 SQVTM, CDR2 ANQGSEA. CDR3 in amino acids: CSVAAGNEKLFF. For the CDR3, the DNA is TGCAGCGTTGCGGCAGGCAATGAAAAACTGTTTTTT.

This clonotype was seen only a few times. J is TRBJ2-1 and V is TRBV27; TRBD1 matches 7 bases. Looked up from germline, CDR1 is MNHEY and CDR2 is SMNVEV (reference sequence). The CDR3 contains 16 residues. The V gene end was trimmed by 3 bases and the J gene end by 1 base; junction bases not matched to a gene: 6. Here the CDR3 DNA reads TGTGCCAGCAGTTTTGACAGGGCCTCATCCTACAATGAGCAGTTCTTC. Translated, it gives CASSFDRASSYNEQFF.

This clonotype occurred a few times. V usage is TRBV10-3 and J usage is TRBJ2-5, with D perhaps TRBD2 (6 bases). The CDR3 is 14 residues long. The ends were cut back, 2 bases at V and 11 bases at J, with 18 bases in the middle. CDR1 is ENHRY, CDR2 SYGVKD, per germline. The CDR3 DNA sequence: TGTGCCATCAGTGAGCCCACGGGAGCGAGGGAGCAGTACTTC. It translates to CAISEPTGAREQYF.

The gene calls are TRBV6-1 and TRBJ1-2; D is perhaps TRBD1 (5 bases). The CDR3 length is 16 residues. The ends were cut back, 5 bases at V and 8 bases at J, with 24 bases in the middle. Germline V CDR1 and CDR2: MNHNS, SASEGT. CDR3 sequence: CASSTRSDIAQRGYTF. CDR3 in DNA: TGTGCCAGCAGTACTAGGTCGGACATAGCTCAGAGGGGCTACACCTTC.